These 20 T cell receptor beta chains originate from one sample sequenced in a study of cytomegalovirus exposure and HLA in healthy donors. With 60 Vbeta and 13 Jbeta primers, the PCR was carried out. Profiled with immunoSEQ multiplex PCR; TCRdb holds only in-frame clones, not every one. The sample lists some 180,000 clones; approximately 80% were seen once. Material: PBMCs. The receptor set was obtained from a woman in her twenties or thirties in good health and CMV-seronegative.

The chain has TRBV2 and TRBJ2-1; no firm D call. The CDR3 extends over 15 amino acids. From germline, CDR1 is SNHLY and CDR2 FYNNEI. Trimming shortened V by 4 bases and J by 3 bases, and 13 bases separated the two germline ends. CDR3 in amino acids: CASSVQDRIYNEQFF. The CDR3 DNA reads as TGTGCCAGCAGTGTGCAGGATAGGATCTACAATGAGCAGTTCTTC. The full variable domain, its missing parts supplied by reference TRBV2 and TRBJ2-1, is EPEVTQTPSHQVTQMGQEVILRCVPISNHLYFYWYRQILGQKVEFLVSFYNNEISEKSEIFDDQFSVERPDGSNFTLKIRSTKLEDSAMYFCASSVQDRIYNEQFFGPGTRLTVL.

V gene TRBV6-5 combines with J gene TRBJ1-1; no definite D call. CDR1 MNHEY and CDR2 SVGAGI come from the germline V gene. CDR3 size: 12 residues. V was shortened by 10 bases and J by 1 base, with 10 bases between the two germline ends. The DNA for the CDR3 is TGTGCCACCCAATACGGGAACACTGAAGCTTTCTTT. This gives the protein CATQYGNTEAFF.

V gene TRBV10-3 combines with J gene TRBJ1-2; D gene ambiguous. From germline, CDR1 is ENHRY and CDR2 SYGVKD. Trimming took off 2 bases at V and 2 bases at J, with 6 bases between the two ends. The CDR3 runs to 13 residues. The DNA for the CDR3 is TGTGCCATCAGTGAGGGGGAGAACTATGGCTACACCTTC. Its translation: CAISEGENYGYTF.

This clone was counted a few times. One end of the junction fails to match germline, which may point to a read error. V is TRBV29-1 and J is TRBJ1-2; D possibly corresponds to TRBD1 (5 bases). The germline CDR1 and CDR2 sequences are SQVTM and ANQGSEA. The CDR3 is 14 residues long. For the CDR3, the DNA is TGCAGCGTTGAAGACCAAACGGGGGACGATGGCTACCCCTTC. Its protein is CSVEDQTGDDGYPF.

V usage is TRBV30 and J usage is TRBJ1-2; D possibly corresponds to TRBD1 (6 bases). With 4 bases removed from V and 7 bases from J, the gap between germline ends came to 13 bases. CDR3 length: 12 residues. The germline V gene encodes CDR1 GTSNPN and CDR2 SVGIG (reference sequence). The CDR3 here is CAWKGGAAGYTF. Written as DNA, the CDR3 is TGTGCCTGGAAAGGGGGGGCTGCTGGCTACACCTTC. Full variable domain (remainder filled in from reference TRBV30 and TRBJ1-2): SQTIHQWPATLVQPVGSPLSLECTVEGTSNPNLYWYRQAAGRGLQLLFYSVGIGQISSEVPQNLSASRPQDRQFILSSKKLLLSDSGFYLCAWKGGAAGYTFGSGTRLTVV.

Details on this clone: A read error may produce the germline difference seen at one junction end. The CDR3 DNA reads TGTGCTAGCAGCCCTTTTTGGACACCGAACACCGGGGAGCTGTTTTTT. This sequence encodes CASSPFWTPNTGELFF. The chain employs TRBV7-7 and TRBJ2-2; D possibly corresponds to TRBD1 (5 bases). Germline CDR1 SSHAT, CDR2 FNYEAQ (reference sequence). The CDR3 totals 16 residues. Filled out from reference TRBV7-7 and TRBJ2-2, the complete variable domain reads GAGVSQSPRYKVTKRGQDVTLRCDPISSHATLYWYQQALGQGPEFLTYFNYEAQPDKSGLPSDRFSAERPEGSISTLTIQRTEQRDSAMYRCASSPFWTPNTGELFFGEGSRLTVL.

V usage is TRBV5-1 and J usage is TRBJ2-5; tentatively, D is TRBD2 (5 bases). In germline, CDR1 is SGHRS, CDR2 YFSETQ. The V end lost 4 bases, the J end lost 2 bases, and 15 bases lay between the germline ends. The CDR3 runs 15 residues. CDR3 loop: CASSAEAPLQETQYF. The CDR3 DNA is TGCGCCAGCAGCGCGGAGGCCCCTCTTCAAGAGACCCAGTACTTC.

This clone came up once. V and J are TRBV2 and TRBJ2-7, with no clear D. Germline lookup yields CDR1 SNHLY and CDR2 FYNNEI. Trimming left V 6 bases short and J 2 bases short, with 8 bases between. This CDR3 has 12 amino acids. CDR3 in DNA: TGTGCCAGCAGAGGAGTCGCCTACGAGCAGTACTTC. Its protein is CASRGVAYEQYF.

The chain uses TRBV6-5 and TRBJ2-5; no firm D call. The last part of the DNA fits TRBJ2-7 better; the J call may be wrong. Per germline, CDR1 MNHEY and CDR2 SVGAGI. The CDR3 is 15 residues long. CDR3 protein: CASSYRGSPSHEQYF. CDR3 nucleotides: TGTGCCAGCAGTTACCGAGGTAGCCCTTCTCACGAGCAGTACTTC.

The chain links TRBV19 to TRBJ1-1, with 7 bases lining up with TRBD1. V was pared by 5 bases and J by 4 bases, with 1 base of the junction left unmatched. The V gene's germline CDR1 is LNHDA and CDR2 SQIVND (reference sequence). This CDR3 spans 12 amino acids. CDR3 in DNA: TGTGCCAGTAGTCAGGGGGGCACTGAAGCTTTCTTT. Its protein product is CASSQGGTEAFF.

This clone is a singleton in its sample. This rearrangement joins TRBV13 to TRBJ2-2, with 7 positions matching TRBD2. Trimming at V came to 4 bases and at J to 6 bases, leaving 5 bases not matched to a gene. Germline V CDR1 and CDR2: PRHDT, FYEKMQ (reference sequence). The CDR3 runs 14 residues. The CDR3 spells CASSWGRVSGELFF. In DNA, the CDR3 is TGTGCCAGCAGCTGGGGGAGGGTGTCCGGGGAGCTGTTTTTT.

The genes are TRBV6-5 and TRBJ2-5, with 8 bases aligning to TRBD1. The closer fit of TRBJ2-7 to the DNA end suggests the J call may be wrong. The CDR3 runs to 14 residues. In germline, CDR1 is MNHEY, CDR2 SVGAGI. This CDR3 is CASSYLQGAYEQYF. CDR3 DNA: TGTGCCAGCAGTTACTTACAGGGGGCCTACGAGCAGTACTTC.

This clone was recorded once. This chain connects TRBV18 to TRBJ2-2; D may be TRBD1 (6 bases). The CDR3 consists of 15 residues. The ends were cut back, 3 bases at V and 4 bases at J, with 12 bases in the middle. The germline V gene has CDR1 KGHSH and CDR2 LQKENI. The CDR3 sequence is CASSPAGVTTGELFF. The CDR3 nucleotides are TGTGCCAGCTCACCCGCAGGGGTAACCACCGGGGAGCTGTTTTTT. The variable domain in full, with the rest retrieved from reference TRBV18 and TRBJ2-2, is NAGVMQNPRHLVRRRGQEARLRCSPMKGHSHVYWYRQLPEEGLKFMVYLQKENIIDESGMPKERFSAEFPKEGPSILRIQQVVRGDSAAYFCASSPAGVTTGELFFGEGSRLTVL.

CDR3: CASSQISGNTIYF. The DNA of the CDR3 is TGTGCCAGCAGCCAAATCTCCGGAAACACCATATATTTT. The chain has TRBV4-2 and TRBJ1-3; D uncertain. Germline CDR1 reads LGHNA; CDR2 reads YNFKEQ. V dropped 2 bases and J dropped 4 bases, with 6 bases sitting between them. This CDR3 is 13 amino acids long.

This clone appeared a few times. The genes are TRBV2 and TRBJ2-4; 7 nucleotides agree with TRBD2. Per the germline V gene, CDR1 is SNHLY and CDR2 is FYNNEI. This CDR3 has 12 residues. J gave up 16 bases and V 6 bases, and 12 bases lay outside the gene matches. The CDR3 loop is CASSINYRDYYF. The DNA for the CDR3 is TGTGCCAGCAGCATTAACTATAGGGACTACTACTTC.

CDR3 nucleotide sequence: TGTGCCAGCAGGTACGGTTCTAGCAATCAGCCCCAGCATTTT. This encodes CASRYGSSNQPQHF. The rearrangement joins TRBV2 to TRBJ1-5; D is uncertain. V was trimmed by 6 bases and J by 0 bases, leaving 9 bases between them. The V gene's germline CDR1 is SNHLY and CDR2 FYNNEI. The CDR3 spans 14 residues. The full variable domain, rest sourced from reference TRBV2 and TRBJ1-5, is EPEVTQTPSHQVTQMGQEVILRCVPISNHLYFYWYRQILGQKVEFLVSFYNNEISEKSEIFDDQFSVERPDGSNFTLKIRSTKLEDSAMYFCASRYGSSNQPQHFGDGTRLSIL.

This chain links TRBV5-1 with TRBJ2-7; 9 bases align to TRBD2. V lost 8 bases to trimming and J lost 6 bases; unmatched junction nucleotides: 12. The CDR3 consists of 14 residues. Germline assignment: CDR1 SGHRS and CDR2 YFSETQ. In DNA form, the CDR3 reads TGCGCCAGTAAGCTGGCGGGAGGGTCCGGCGAGCAGTACTTC. Protein sequence: CASKLAGGSGEQYF.

This rearrangement joins TRBV7-3 to TRBJ2-2; TRBD2 is a possible D gene (5 bases). The CDR3 consists of 18 residues. V was trimmed by 3 bases and J by 2 bases, leaving 19 bases between them. Germline CDR1 and CDR2: SGHTA and FQGTGA. The CDR3 sequence: CASSFPTAGQPNTGELFF. Written as DNA, the CDR3 is TGTGCCAGCAGCTTCCCGACGGCGGGCCAACCAAACACCGGGGAGCTGTTTTTT. Drawing the rest from reference TRBV7-3 and TRBJ2-2, the complete variable domain is GAGVSQTPSNKVTEKGKYVELRCDPISGHTALYWYRQSLGQGPEFLIYFQGTGAADDSGLPNDRFFAVRPEGSVSTLKIQRTERGDSAVYLCASSFPTAGQPNTGELFFGEGSRLTVL.

The chain recombines TRBV5-4 with TRBJ1-4; 7 nucleotides line up with TRBD1. J was trimmed by 5 bases and V by 3 bases; bases with no gene match: 10. Germline V gives CDR1 SGHNT, CDR2 YYREEE (reference sequence). The CDR3 spans 16 residues. In DNA form, the CDR3 reads TGTGCCAGCAGCTCGGGCCAGACAGGGATGAATGAAAAACTGTTTTTT. It translates to CASSSGQTGMNEKLFF.

V and J are TRBV9 and TRBJ2-7, with D tentatively TRBD2 (6 bases). Germline values: CDR1 SGDLS, CDR2 YYNGEE. V gave up 2 bases and J gave up 6 bases, with 15 bases separating them. This CDR3 comprises 14 residues. The CDR3 here is CASSVGGNSLEQYF. CDR3 nucleotide sequence: TGTGCCAGCAGCGTTGGAGGGAACTCCCTCGAGCAGTACTTC.